These 19 T cell receptor beta chains originate from one sample sequenced in a study of Graves' ophthalmopathy and Graves' hyperthyroidism. Amplified TCR beta CDR3 regions were obtained using RNA transcripts as template. HTBI primers were used in a first-round RT-PCR, which preceded a second-round multiplex PCR. Each CDR3 protein is one row after TCRdb ran MiXCR on the multiplex PCR reads. The sample lists 57,000 or so distinct CDR3 sequences; roughly half were seen once. What was sequenced was peripheral blood. These receptors were collected from an adult woman with Graves' ophthalmopathy.

The rearrangement joins TRBV12-3 or TRBV12-4 to TRBJ1-6; D gene uncertain. The V end lost 4 bases, the J end lost 9 bases, and 10 bases lay between the germline ends. This CDR3 is built from 13 residues. For the CDR3, the DNA is TGTGCCAGCAGTTCCCCCGGTAGTTCACCCCTCCACTTT. Translated: CASSSPGSSPLHF.

This clonotype was seen at least ten times. The chain is built from TRBV24-1 and TRBJ2-2, with 11 bases aligning to TRBD2. J gave up 4 bases and V 5 bases, and 8 bases lay outside the gene matches. This CDR3 has 17 residues. CDR1 KGHDR and CDR2 SFDVKD come from the germline V gene. CDR3 sequence reads: CATSGSLAGETTGELFF. The CDR3 region has the DNA TGTGCCACCAGTGGATCACTAGCGGGAGAGACCACCGGGGAGCTGTTTTTT.

This clonotype was observed at least ten times. The chain couples TRBV20-1 to TRBJ2-7; D remains ambiguous. Trimming shortened V by 3 bases and J by 4 bases, and 7 bases separated the two germline ends. CDR1 is DFQATT, CDR2 SNEGSKA, per germline (reference sequence). The CDR3 contains 11 residues. The CDR3 is CSASYLYEQYF. CDR3 DNA sequence: TGCAGTGCTAGTTATCTGTACGAGCAGTACTTC.

Remarks on this clonotype: This may be a read error, as it is one base from a much larger clone. This rearrangement joins TRBV27 to TRBJ2-1; TRBD1 matches 7 bases. Germline assignment: CDR1 MNHEY and CDR2 SMNVEV (reference sequence). The CDR3 runs to 15 residues. This chain's CDR3 is CACSFLGGEINEQFF. The CDR3 DNA sequence: TGTGCCTGCAGTTTTCTAGGGGGCGAAATCAATGAGCAGTTCTTC.

This clonotype appeared a single time. The rearrangement joins TRBV29-1 to TRBJ2-1, with TRBD2 identical over 7 bases. Germline trimming cut 8 bases from V and 4 bases from J; bases unmatched to any gene: 5. Germline V gene sequence: CDR1 SQVTM, CDR2 ANQGSEA. The CDR3 consists of 12 residues. The CDR3 coding sequence is TGCAGCTTGCCTAGCGGTTACAATGAGCAGTTCTTC. Translating it yields CSLPSGYNEQFF.

V usage is TRBV11-2 and J usage is TRBJ2-7; 7 nucleotides align to TRBD2. V lost 4 bases, J lost 4 bases, and 4 bases stayed unmatched. CDR3 length: 13 residues. Germline-derived CDR1 and CDR2 are SGHAT and FQNNGV. CDR3 in amino acids: CASSSRLAYEQYF. CDR3 coding DNA: TGTGCCAGCAGCTCCAGACTAGCATACGAGCAGTACTTC.

This clonotype was counted many times. V usage is TRBV19 and J usage is TRBJ2-7, with D possibly TRBD1 on 5 matching bases. Germline V CDR1 and CDR2: LNHDA, SQIVND (reference sequence). V was cut by 5 bases and J by 9 bases, with 17 bases left in between. This CDR3 contains 13 residues. The CDR3 nucleotides are TGTGCCAGTAGTGTGGACACACCGGATAGGCAGTACTTC. Encoded protein: CASSVDTPDRQYF. Full variable domain (outside the CDR3, taken from reference TRBV19 and TRBJ2-7): DGGITQSPKYLFRKEGQNVTLSCEQNLNHDAMYWYRQDPGQGLRLIYYSQIVNDFQKGDIAEGYSVSREKKESFPLTVTSAQKNPTAFYLCASSVDTPDRQYFGPGTRLTVT.

As regards this clonotype: The junction shows a germline mismatch at one end, possibly a read error. This chain links TRBV19 with TRBJ2-6; 11 bases align to TRBD1. This CDR3 comprises 13 residues. The germline CDR1 and CDR2 sequences are LNHDA and SQIVND (reference sequence). The CDR3 region is CASSGTGGNVLTF. Written as DNA, the CDR3 is TGTGCCAGTAGTGGGACAGGGGGCAACGTCCTGACTTTC.

On this clonotype itself: The CDR3 does not end in the conserved phenylalanine or tryptophan, so this is likely a read error. The chain has TRBV2 and TRBJ1-3, with D unresolved. Germline CDR1 is SNHLY and CDR2 is FYNNEI. The CDR3 is 11 amino acids. Trimming took 7 bases from V and 9 from J, leaving 10 bases between them. The CDR3 DNA sequence: TGTGCCAGCACCCCGAGAACCACCATATATCTT. This encodes CASTPRTTIYL.

DNA for the CDR3: TGTGCCAGCAGCCAATACGGGAGATGGGATACGCAGTATTTT. It codes for CASSQYGRWDTQYF. The chain joins TRBV5-4 to TRBJ2-3, with D possibly being TRBD2 (6 bases). Trimming pared 4 bases from V and 6 bases from J, leaving 15 bases between. The germline gives CDR1 SGHNT, CDR2 YYREEE (reference sequence). This CDR3 contains 14 residues.

There are many counts of this clonotype. The chain couples TRBV2 to TRBJ1-2, with a possible D match to TRBD1 (5 bases). Germline V gene data show CDR1 as SNHLY and CDR2 as FYNNEI. The CDR3 covers 12 residues. V shed 6 bases and J shed 4 bases, with 9 bases lying between them. CDR3 nucleotide sequence: TGTGCCAGCAGGGCGGGGGGCTATGGCTACACCTTC. Its translation: CASRAGGYGYTF.

The V call is TRBV5-4, the J call TRBJ1-2; no clear D. This CDR3 spans 11 amino acids. Looked up from germline, CDR1 is SGHNT and CDR2 is YYREEE (reference sequence). V was trimmed by 1 base and J by 7 bases, leaving 5 bases between them. The CDR3 coding sequence is TGTGCCAGCAGCTTGTACGGTGGCTACACCTTC. Its protein is CASSLYGGYTF. Filled out from reference TRBV5-4 and TRBJ1-2, the complete variable domain reads ETGVTQSPTHLIKTRGQQVTLRCSSQSGHNTVSWYQQALGQGPQFIFQYYREEENGRGNFPPRFSGLQFPNYSSELNVNALELDDSALYLCASSLYGGYTFGSGTRLTVV.

At least ten counts were recorded for this clonotype. The chain uses TRBV6-4 and TRBJ2-1, with 9 nucleotides matching TRBD2. The junction had 4 bases not matched to a gene; V was cut back by 3 bases and J by 4 bases. CDR3 length equals 15 residues. Per the germline V gene, CDR1 is MRHNA and CDR2 is SNTAGT. CDR3 protein: CASSEVAGEYNEQFF. The DNA of the CDR3 is TGTGCCAGCAGTGAAGTAGCGGGAGAGTACAATGAGCAGTTCTTC.

This clonotype has a count of ten or more. This chain uses TRBV5-1 with TRBJ2-7, with TRBD1 matching over 10 bases. V shed 5 bases, J shed 0 bases, and the junction held 8 bases outside the gene matches. The germline gives CDR1 SGHRS, CDR2 YFSETQ. The CDR3 length is 16 residues. The CDR3 region has the DNA TGCGCCAGCAGTTTCGGACAGGGGGGAACCTCCTACGAGCAGTACTTC. Translated: CASSFGQGGTSYEQYF.

This clonotype has ten or more counts. The CDR3 bases are TGTGCCAGCAGTTACTCGATAATGGGACACCTGAACACTGAAGCTTTCTTT. Protein: CASSYSIMGHLNTEAFF. The chain has TRBV6-2 or TRBV6-3 and TRBJ1-1; D might be TRBD1 (6 bases). Germline V lookup: CDR1 MNHEY, CDR2 SVGEGT. The CDR3 is 17 residues long. Trimming removed 0 bases at V and 0 bases at J, with 14 bases between.

The chain employs TRBV7-2 and TRBJ1-1, with D uncertain. CDR3 length: 16 residues. Germline lookup yields CDR1 SGHTA and CDR2 FQGNSA. Trimming took off 8 bases at V and 4 bases at J, with 23 bases between the two ends. The CDR3, as DNA: TGTGCCAGCGGCTGGGAGGGTAAACAGTTGAGCACTGAAGCTTTCTTT. Translated: CASGWEGKQLSTEAFF.

This clonotype appeared many times. The chain carries TRBV20-1 and TRBJ2-1, with 7 bases identical to TRBD2. After removal of 6 bases from V and 7 bases from J, the junction contained 9 bases not matched to a gene. Germline V CDR1 and CDR2: DFQATT, SNEGSKA (reference sequence). CDR3 length: 13 residues. The CDR3 loop reads CSARRDGGNEQFF. Here the CDR3 DNA reads TGCAGTGCCAGACGGGACGGGGGGAATGAGCAGTTCTTC.

This clonotype was observed at least ten times. The rearrangement joins TRBV9 to TRBJ2-7; D gene uncertain. Trimming left V 0 bases short and J 0 bases short, with 4 bases between. Germline V gene lookup returns CDR1 SGDLS and CDR2 YYNGEE. The CDR3 length is 13 residues. DNA of the CDR3: TGTGCCAGCAGCGTAGCGGACTCCTACGAGCAGTACTTC. Protein product: CASSVADSYEQYF. Together with reference TRBV9 and TRBJ2-7, the CDR3 gives the full variable domain: DSGVTQTPKHLITATGQRVTLRCSPRSGDLSVYWYQQSLDQGLQFLIQYYNGEERAKGNILERFSAQQFPDLHSELNLSSLELGDSALYFCASSVADSYEQYFGPGTRLTVT.

This clonotype was detected ten times or more. J is TRBJ1-1 and V is TRBV19, with 11 positions matching TRBD1. J lost 3 bases, V lost 4 bases, and 10 bases had no gene match. The CDR3 is 17 residues long. Germline V gives CDR1 LNHDA, CDR2 SQIVND (reference sequence). CDR3 region: CASSSLGQGASDTEAFF. The DNA of the CDR3 is TGTGCCAGTAGTAGCCTAGGACAGGGGGCATCTGACACTGAAGCTTTCTTT.